One sample yielded the 21 T cell receptor beta chains listed below, sequenced in a study of neoadjuvant anti-PD-1 for oral cavity cancer. Sequencing was performed with immunoSEQ multiplex PCR; in TCRdb, only in-frame clones are kept and a portion is missing. Of tens of thousands of clones in the sample, around 80% were seen once. The sample here was PBMCs, taken before nivolumab (anti-PD-1) treatment. The source is a person aged 35-79 years with oral cavity squamous cell carcinoma.

The chain uses TRBV6-6 and TRBJ2-7, with 11 bases that match TRBD1. V lost 6 bases to trimming and J lost 0 bases; unmatched junction nucleotides: 4. CDR3 length: 15 residues. In germline, CDR1 is MNHNY, CDR2 SVGAGI (reference sequence). DNA for the CDR3: TGTGCCAGCAGACCCGGGACAGGGGGCTCCTACGAGCAGTACTTC. This gives the protein CASRPGTGGSYEQYF.

V and J are TRBV19 and TRBJ1-1; the D is unclear. The germline CDR1 and CDR2 sequences are LNHDA and SQIVND (reference sequence). This CDR3 region has 14 residues. The germline V and J ends were trimmed by 7 bases and 1 base, with 13 bases remaining between them. This CDR3 is CASTTVAGNTEAFF. The CDR3 DNA follows: TGTGCCAGTACCACGGTTGCGGGGAACACTGAAGCTTTCTTT.

The chain uses TRBV25-1 and TRBJ1-2, with D uncertain. The CDR3 has 13 amino acids. The ends were cut back, 3 bases at V and 2 bases at J, with 7 bases in the middle. Germline loops: CDR1 MGHDK, CDR2 SYGVNS. CDR3 sequence reads: CASSEGFNYGYTF. In nucleotides, the CDR3 is TGTGCCAGCAGTGAGGGATTCAACTATGGCTACACCTTC.

The chain carries TRBV10-3 and TRBJ1-5, with 10 bases aligning to TRBD1. The CDR3 has 18 residues. The junction had 6 bases not matched to a gene; V was cut back by 0 bases and J by 1 base. Germline CDR1 is ENHRY and CDR2 is SYGVKD. This CDR3 reads CAISESRTGGISNQPQHF. Here the CDR3 DNA reads TGTGCCATCAGTGAGTCGAGGACAGGGGGTATCAGCAATCAGCCCCAGCATTTT.

This clone was detected only a few times. This sequence joins TRBV10-1 and TRBJ2-7; D unclear. Looked up from germline, CDR1 is WNHNN and CDR2 is SYGVQD (reference sequence). The CDR3 covers 12 residues. Deletions cut 2 bases from V and 2 bases from J, with 4 bases between. The CDR3 here is CASSEGPYEQYF. The DNA for the CDR3 is TGCGCCAGCAGTGAGGGGCCCTACGAGCAGTACTTC.

CDR3 loop: CASSSVVIDTQYF. CDR3 in DNA: TGTGCCAGCAGCTCCGTAGTGATAGATACGCAGTATTTT. The chain has TRBV7-8 and TRBJ2-3; D gene unclear. V dropped 4 bases and J dropped 5 bases, with 10 bases sitting between them. The CDR3 contains 13 residues. The germline V gene has CDR1 SGHVS and CDR2 FQNEAQ.

V usage is TRBV5-1 and J usage is TRBJ2-2; TRBD1 agrees at 7 bases. Germline V gene data show CDR1 as SGHRS and CDR2 as YFSETQ. The CDR3 has 19 residues. The V segment lost 3 bases and the J segment 1 base; nucleotides outside the gene matches: 15. DNA of the CDR3: TGCGCCAGCAGCTCTAGGATTGACCAGGGACAGCTGAACACCGGGGAGCTGTTTTTT. This gives the protein CASSSRIDQGQLNTGELFF.

The chain links TRBV11-3 to TRBJ2-2, with D possibly called TRBD1 or TRBD2 (6 bases each). Germline assignment: CDR1 SGHNT and CDR2 YENEEA. The CDR3 covers 16 residues. V was trimmed by 2 bases and J by 4 bases, leaving 14 bases between them. The DNA for the CDR3 is TGTGCCAGCAGCTTACTGGGGGGCGCGGGCACCGGGGAGCTGTTTTTT. It yields the protein CASSLLGGAGTGELFF.

The chain joins TRBV2 to TRBJ1-1, with D unresolved. Germline V CDR1 and CDR2: SNHLY, FYNNEI. With 2 bases removed from V and 10 bases from J, the gap between germline ends came to 8 bases. The CDR3 extends over 11 amino acids. For the CDR3, the DNA is TGTGCCAGCAGTGAAAGTCAGGTAGCTTTCTTT. Translating gives CASSESQVAFF.

CDR3 region: CASIPRTGTGGGHEQFF. As DNA, the CDR3 is TGTGCCAGCATCCCCCGAACCGGGACAGGGGGCGGCCATGAGCAGTTCTTC. The chain joins TRBV28 to TRBJ2-1; 12 nucleotides agree with TRBD1. The ends lost 7 bases at V and 8 bases at J; junction bases unmatched: 15. This CDR3 spans 17 amino acids. Germline V CDR1 and CDR2: MDHEN, SYDVKM.

This clone was seen more than once but under ten times. The gene calls are TRBV5-1 and TRBJ1-3; no clear D gene. Germline loops: CDR1 SGHRS, CDR2 YFSETQ. V shed 4 bases and J shed 3 bases, with 17 bases lying between them. This CDR3 is 16 amino acids long. The CDR3 region has the DNA TGCGCCAGCAGCCCCTCACCGGGAGGGAATGGAAACACCATATATTTT. Protein: CASSPSPGGNGNTIYF.

V usage is TRBV11-2 and J usage is TRBJ2-7; 9 bases align to TRBD2. This CDR3 has 15 residues. From germline, CDR1 is SGHAT and CDR2 FQNNGV. J was trimmed by 3 bases and V by 6 bases; bases with no gene match: 9. The CDR3 DNA sequence: TGTGCCAGCAGTTTAACTAGCGGGCCACTCTACGAGCAGTACTTC. Translating gives CASSLTSGPLYEQYF.

The chain uses TRBV15 and TRBJ1-2, with 10 bases that match TRBD1. Trimming removed 2 bases from V and 6 bases from J; junction bases left unmatched: 6. Looked up from germline, CDR1 is LNHNV and CDR2 is YYDKDF (reference sequence). The CDR3 length is 15 residues. CDR3 in DNA: TGTGCCACCAGCAGACGACAGGGGGCCTCTAATGGCTACACCTTC. This translates into CATSRRQGASNGYTF.

The V call is TRBV2, the J call TRBJ1-1, with 7 bases that match TRBD1. Germline trimming cut 4 bases from V and 3 bases from J; bases unmatched to any gene: 5. Germline loops: CDR1 SNHLY, CDR2 FYNNEI. The CDR3 length is 14 residues. The CDR3 sequence is CASSVEGAHTEAFF. The CDR3 DNA is TGTGCCAGCAGTGTAGAGGGGGCGCACACTGAAGCTTTCTTT.

This chain joins TRBV9 and TRBJ2-1; 12 nucleotides match TRBD2. After removal of 6 bases from V and 7 bases from J, the junction contained 8 bases not matched to a gene. CDR1 is SGDLS and CDR2 is YYNGEE in the germline V gene. The CDR3 has 15 amino acids. For the CDR3, the DNA is TGTGCCAGCACCCCCCTAGCGGGGGGGCGGAATGAGCAGTTCTTC. Translated, it gives CASTPLAGGRNEQFF.

The chain uses TRBV7-8 and TRBJ2-1; 8 bases agree with TRBD2. Per germline, CDR1 SGHVS and CDR2 FQNEAQ. This CDR3 spans 16 amino acids. V lost 3 bases and J lost 6; bases outside the gene matches: 10. CDR3 in amino acids: CASSFFTGGPLNEQFF. The CDR3 nucleotides read TGTGCCAGCAGCTTTTTCACGGGGGGGCCGCTCAATGAGCAGTTCTTC.

This clone was observed a single time. This chain links TRBV5-4 with TRBJ1-2, with 8 bases lining up with TRBD1. Germline lookup yields CDR1 SGHNT and CDR2 YYREEE (reference sequence). V was clipped by 4 bases and J by 11 bases; unmatched bases: 7. The CDR3 contains 12 residues. CDR3 protein: CASSQDREEYTF. The CDR3 coding sequence is TGTGCCAGCAGCCAGGACAGGGAGGAGTACACCTTC.

V and J are TRBV4-1 and TRBJ2-1, with D possibly TRBD2 on 6 matching bases. CDR3 length: 13 amino acids. V was cut by 4 bases and J by 11 bases, with 15 bases left in between. CDR1 and CDR2 (germline): MGHRA, YSYEKL. The CDR3 protein is CASSPTRREKQFF. The CDR3 nucleotides are TGCGCCAGCAGCCCAACCCGGCGGGAAAAGCAGTTCTTC.

The gene calls are TRBV19 and TRBJ2-4; D is unclear. CDR1 is LNHDA, CDR2 SQIVND, per germline (reference sequence). V gave up 5 bases and J gave up 4 bases, with 18 bases separating them. The CDR3 length is 16 residues. The CDR3, as DNA: TGTGCCAGTAGTCCTTCCTGGGTGCATACGAAAAACATTCAGTACTTC. It is translated as CASSPSWVHTKNIQYF.

V is TRBV28 and J is TRBJ1-2, with D perhaps matching TRBD1 (5 bases). This CDR3 is 16 amino acids long. CDR1 is MDHEN, CDR2 SYDVKM, per germline. Trimming stripped 7 bases from V and 4 bases from J, with 22 bases between. Here the CDR3 reads CASTSRAGAVPYGYTF. CDR3 coding DNA: TGTGCCAGCACCTCTAGGGCCGGGGCCGTACCCTATGGCTACACCTTC.

The rearrangement links TRBV11-3 to TRBJ2-7; maybe TRBD1 (6 bases). Trimming cost V 3 bases and J 2 bases, with 11 bases left between them. Germline loops: CDR1 SGHNT, CDR2 YENEEA. The CDR3 is 14 residues long. The CDR3 region is CASSFGGRTYEQYF. CDR3 bases: TGTGCCAGCAGCTTTGGGGGCCGTACCTACGAGCAGTACTTC.